The 19 T cell receptor beta chains in this list originate from one sample, sequenced in a study of OX40 agonist ivuxolimab in advanced cancers. Only in-frame clones appear in the TCRdb table, and some are missing; sequencing was by immunoSEQ multiplex PCR. This table has roughly 70,000 clones, 80% to 85% appearing once. The source was CD4+ or CD8+ T cells sorted from blood, collected in a trial of the OX40 agonist ivuxolimab. The receptors stem from an adult with an advanced solid tumor such as melanoma, head and neck, liver or kidney cancer.

This chain uses TRBV14 with TRBJ2-6; a weak D match, TRBD1 (5 bases). Trimming removed 0 bases at V and 5 bases at J, with 14 bases between. Germline assignment: CDR1 SGHDN and CDR2 FVKESK. This CDR3 spans 17 amino acids. This chain's CDR3 is CASSQEGRGTRANVLTF. Written as DNA, the CDR3 is TGTGCCAGCAGCCAAGAAGGAAGGGGTACGAGGGCCAACGTCCTGACTTTC.

This chain links TRBV7-7 with TRBJ2-2; weak D call: TRBD1 (6 bases). Germline V gene lookup returns CDR1 SSHAT and CDR2 FNYEAQ (reference sequence). The CDR3 spans 13 residues. V gave up 11 bases and J gave up 4 bases, with 14 bases separating them. This CDR3 reads CAVGDTTTGELFF. CDR3 bases: TGTGCCGTTGGGGACACGACCACCGGGGAGCTGTTTTTT.

The V and J genes are TRBV5-1 and TRBJ1-6; D ambiguous. The CDR3 is made up of 14 amino acids. V lost 0 bases and J lost 13, with 14 bases in between. Germline-derived CDR1 and CDR2 are SGHRS and YFSETQ. Here the CDR3 reads CASSLEGRSQPLHF. In nucleotides, the CDR3 is TGCGCCAGCAGCTTGGAGGGTAGATCACAGCCCCTCCACTTT.

The chain carries TRBV7-6 and TRBJ2-4, with 7 bases that match TRBD1. The germline gives CDR1 SGHVS, CDR2 FNYEAQ. Germline trimming cut 1 base from V and 7 bases from J; bases unmatched to any gene: 4. The CDR3 is made up of 14 amino acids. CDR3 residues: CASSLGGGRNIQYF. The CDR3 DNA sequence: TGTGCCAGCAGCTTAGGAGGGGGCCGGAACATTCAGTACTTC.

The chain recombines TRBV19 with TRBJ1-1; D is uncertain. Between the trimmed V and J ends, which lost 4 bases and 5 bases, there was a span of 17 bases. Germline V gene data show CDR1 as LNHDA and CDR2 as SQIVND (reference sequence). This CDR3 region has 15 residues. CDR3 nucleotides: TGTGCCAGTAGTACCGCAGCGACATCAGTAACTGAAGCTTTCTTT. It translates to CASSTAATSVTEAFF.

The rearrangement uses TRBV6-4 and TRBJ2-1, with TRBD1 as a possible D gene (6 bases). This CDR3 has 13 amino acids. Germline loops: CDR1 MRHNA, CDR2 SNTAGT. The V end lost 5 bases, the J end lost 9 bases, and 14 bases lay between the germline ends. CDR3 region: CASSSILGGEQFF. Written as DNA, the CDR3 is TGTGCCAGCAGTTCAATACTAGGGGGTGAGCAGTTCTTC.

This clone was detected once. The V call is TRBV2, the J call TRBJ1-2, with D possibly matching TRBD1 (5 bases). The CDR3 sequence is 14 residues long. V was trimmed by 4 bases and J by 4 bases, leaving 13 bases between them. The germline gives CDR1 SNHLY, CDR2 FYNNEI. As DNA, the CDR3 is TGTGCCAGCAGTGTGGGACTCGCGGGCTATGGCTACACCTTC. Translating it yields CASSVGLAGYGYTF.

The chain links TRBV19 to TRBJ1-5; possibly TRBD1 for D (6 bases). The germline V gene has CDR1 LNHDA and CDR2 SQIVND (reference sequence). The CDR3 totals 13 residues. The V end lost 5 bases, the J end lost 5 bases, and 10 bases lay between the germline ends. CDR3 nucleotides: TGTGCCAGTAGTGCAAACAGGGATCAGCCCCAGCATTTT. Its protein product is CASSANRDQPQHF.

This clone has only one observation. The rearrangement links TRBV19 to TRBJ1-2; D remains ambiguous. Germline V gene sequence: CDR1 LNHDA, CDR2 SQIVND (reference sequence). Trimming removed 3 bases from V and 3 bases from J, with 8 bases in between. CDR3 length equals 13 residues. As DNA, the CDR3 is TGTGCCAGTAGTATGAAATGGGACTATGGCTACACCTTC. This gives the protein CASSMKWDYGYTF.

The chain links TRBV7-7 to TRBJ2-4; TRBD1 matches 8 bases. Per the germline V gene, CDR1 is SSHAT and CDR2 is FNYEAQ (reference sequence). CDR3 length: 13 amino acids. V lost 5 bases and J lost 6; bases outside the gene matches: 3. The CDR3 reads CASSKGTGNIQYF. The CDR3 region has the DNA TGTGCCAGCAGCAAGGGGACAGGAAACATTCAGTACTTC.

This chain uses TRBV14 with TRBJ1-1, with 9 bases fitting TRBD1. Germline V gene data show CDR1 as SGHDN and CDR2 as FVKESK. The CDR3 spans 14 residues. V shed 3 bases and J 10 bases; nucleotides not matched to a gene: 9. The DNA of the CDR3 is TGTGCCAGCAGCCAGGCTACAGGGGGCGCAAGAGCTTTCTTT. Translated, it gives CASSQATGGARAFF.

V is TRBV7-9 and J is TRBJ2-6; no reliable D call. Germline assignment: CDR1 SEHNR and CDR2 FQNEAQ (reference sequence). This CDR3 has 16 amino acids. With 5 bases removed from V and 2 bases from J, the gap between germline ends came to 13 bases. This CDR3 is CASSLRRVTGANVLTF. CDR3 nucleotide sequence: TGTGCCAGCAGCCTTAGAAGGGTTACTGGGGCCAACGTCCTGACTTTC.

In its sample, this clone was seen once. The chain is built from TRBV7-3 and TRBJ2-2; D remains unclear. Germline lookup yields CDR1 SGHTA and CDR2 FQGTGA. V lost 0 bases to trimming and J lost 0 bases, with 8 bases between them. The CDR3 runs to 16 residues. DNA of the CDR3: TGTGCCAGCAGCTTAACACAGTTCGCGAACACCGGGGAGCTGTTTTTT. Encoded protein: CASSLTQFANTGELFF.

This chain links TRBV5-1 with TRBJ1-5, with a possible D match to TRBD1 (6 bases). The V and J ends lost 4 bases and 6 bases respectively, with 14 bases between them. The CDR3 spans 14 residues. Germline CDR1 is SGHRS and CDR2 is YFSETQ. The CDR3 sequence: CASSQGTKGQPQHF. The CDR3 DNA follows: TGCGCCAGCAGCCAGGGGACAAAAGGTCAGCCCCAGCATTTT.

The chain carries TRBV28 and TRBJ1-2; D is unclear. Germline V lookup: CDR1 MDHEN, CDR2 SYDVKM. The CDR3 totals 11 residues. V lost 4 bases and J lost 8, with 8 bases in between. Here the CDR3 DNA reads TGTGCCAGCAGTTACTCGGGGGGCTACACCTTC. Residues: CASSYSGGYTF.

This chain links TRBV19 with TRBJ1-4; D gene ambiguous. Trimming shortened V by 7 bases and J by 8 bases, and 20 bases separated the two germline ends. Per the germline V gene, CDR1 is LNHDA and CDR2 is SQIVND (reference sequence). This CDR3 is built from 15 residues. CDR3 sequence: CASTQFGESSEKLFF. CDR3 sequence (DNA): TGTGCCAGTACTCAATTCGGGGAGAGCTCAGAAAAACTGTTTTTT.

J is TRBJ2-3 and V is TRBV11-2, with 8 bases identical to TRBD1. V gave up 5 bases and J gave up 5 bases; unmatched junction bases: 9. Germline V lookup: CDR1 SGHAT, CDR2 FQNNGV. This CDR3 has 15 residues. The CDR3 region has the DNA TGTGCCAGCAGCCCTACGACAGGGGCGGGAGATACGCAGTATTTT. Protein sequence: CASSPTTGAGDTQYF.

This chain connects TRBV11-3 to TRBJ2-5, with 7 bases matching TRBD1. Per the germline V gene, CDR1 is SGHNT and CDR2 is YENEEA. Unmatched junction bases numbered 4, after V lost 2 bases and J lost 4 bases. The CDR3 is 14 residues long. This CDR3 reads CASSLNRGRETQYF. The CDR3 DNA follows: TGTGCCAGCAGCTTAAACAGGGGAAGAGAGACCCAGTACTTC. Combining the CDR3 with reference TRBV11-3 and TRBJ2-5 gives the whole variable domain EAGVVQSPRYKIIEKKQPVAFWCNPISGHNTLYWYLQNLGQGPELLIRYENEEAVDDSQLPKDRFSAERLKGVDSTLKIQPAELGDSAVYLCASSLNRGRETQYFGPGTRLLVL.

The chain links TRBV18 to TRBJ1-3; possibly TRBD1 for D (5 bases). Per the germline V gene, CDR1 is KGHSH and CDR2 is LQKENI. The CDR3 covers 14 residues. Between the trimmed V and J ends, which lost 2 bases and 5 bases, there was a span of 10 bases. The DNA of the CDR3 is TGTGCCAGCTCACCAAGTGGACAAAGAAACACCATATATTTT. This codes for CASSPSGQRNTIYF.